A selection of T cell receptor beta chains follows, all from one sample in a study of human T cells and chemical hapten exposure. TCRdb called the RACE reads again in MiXCR, with one record for every CDR3 protein. This table holds about 40,000 distinct CDR3 sequences, roughly a tenth found once. The sample was whole blood, taken in connection with sensitization to the hapten diphenylcyclopropenone (DPC). These receptor sequences come from a man under 40 with alopecia areata. Some clones in this sample may be carry-over from other donors' samples. Each CDR3 is given with its conserved first and last residue. Fields, in order: CDR3 length, V gene, CDR3 protein.

13,TRBV5-1,CASSLPGLQEQFF
17,TRBV6-6,CASSYYLAGAATDTQYF
17,TRBV28,CASSLGTGNLPNEKLFF
14,TRBV5-1,CASSSGGLTYEQYF
17,TRBV6-6,CASSSRGTGMGTGELFF
16,TRBV5-1,CASSSGRGATNEKLFF
13,TRBV11-3,CASSLVDGQPQHF
15,TRBV7-3,CASSLTGVGNNEQYF
15,TRBV7-9,CASSLQWTPQETQYF
15,TRBV6-5,CASRRSGQQNYGYTF
18,TRBV5-1,CASSPQQGATGGLTEAFF
17,TRBV11-2,CASSLGQGLTSNYGYTF
12,TRBV20-1,CSAYLANTEAFF
14,TRBV9,CATTKGQGPYGYTF
15,TRBV6-5,CASRPVGQGLYEQYF
17,TRBV5-5,CASSLVYRGGSNQPQHF
15,TRBV12-3/TRBV12-4,CASSVQANSGNTIYF
15,TRBV11-1,CASSLGVLFEDEQFF
17,TRBV7-2,CASSLDQGRAGAGELFF
10,TRBV29-1,CSVGRRHSFF